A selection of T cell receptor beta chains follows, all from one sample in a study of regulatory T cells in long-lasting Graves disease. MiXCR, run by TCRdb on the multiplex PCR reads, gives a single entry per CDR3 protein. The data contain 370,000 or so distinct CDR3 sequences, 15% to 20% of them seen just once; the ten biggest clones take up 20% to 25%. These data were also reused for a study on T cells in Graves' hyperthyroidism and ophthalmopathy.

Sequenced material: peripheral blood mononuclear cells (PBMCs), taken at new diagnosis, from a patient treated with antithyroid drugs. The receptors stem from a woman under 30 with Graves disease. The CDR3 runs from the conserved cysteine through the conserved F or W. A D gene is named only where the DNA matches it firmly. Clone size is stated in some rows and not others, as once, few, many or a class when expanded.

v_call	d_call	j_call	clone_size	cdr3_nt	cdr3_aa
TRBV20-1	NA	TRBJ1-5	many	TGCAGTGCTAGGGTTGCGCAGGGCGGCCAGCCCCAGCATTTT	CSARVAQGGQPQHF
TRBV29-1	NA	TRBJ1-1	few	TGCAGCGCCCAAAAGGGGGGGCGAGGTGAAGCTTTCTTT	CSAQKGGRGEAFF
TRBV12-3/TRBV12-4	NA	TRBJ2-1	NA	TGTGCCAGCAGTTTGGGCAGGCGGAGGTGGGAGCAGTTCTTC	CASSLGRRRWEQFF
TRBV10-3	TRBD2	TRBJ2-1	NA	TGTGCCATCAGTGCGACCGGGGGGGCCGCGGATGAGCAGTTCTTC	CAISATGGAADEQFF
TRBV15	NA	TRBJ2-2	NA	TGTGCCACCAGCAAAGTATATCGGGCGACCGGGGAGCTGTTTTTT	CATSKVYRATGELFF
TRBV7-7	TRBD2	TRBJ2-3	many	TGTGCTAGCAGCATTGGGGGGGGCACAGATACGCAGTATTTT	CASSIGGGTDTQYF
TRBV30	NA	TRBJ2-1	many	TGTGTCTGGACTCCGGGACTGTACAATGAGCAGTTCTTC	CVWTPGLYNEQFF
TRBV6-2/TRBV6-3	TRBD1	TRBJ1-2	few	TGTGCCAGCAGCCTACAGGGGGGCCCTAACTATGGCTACACCTTC	CASSLQGGPNYGYTF
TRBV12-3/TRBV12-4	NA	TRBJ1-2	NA	TGTGCCAGCAGTATCAGGGAGGGCTATGGCTACACCTTC	CASSIREGYGYTF
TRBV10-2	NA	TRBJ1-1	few	TGCGCGTCTCAGACCAGTGGCACTGAAGCTTTCTTT	CASQTSGTEAFF
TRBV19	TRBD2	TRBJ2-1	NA	TGTGCCAGTAGTCGGACTAGCGGGAGGCTGAATGAGCAGTTCTTC	CASSRTSGRLNEQFF
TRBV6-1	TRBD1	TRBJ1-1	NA	TGTGCCAGCAGGGCCATTGGGACAGGGTGGAGGAACACTGAAGCTTTCTTT	CASRAIGTGWRNTEAFF
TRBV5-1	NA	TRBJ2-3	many	TGCGCCAGCAGTTTGGAACACACAGATACGCAGTATTTT	CASSLEHTDTQYF
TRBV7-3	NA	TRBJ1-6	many	TGTGCCAGCAGCTTCGGAGGAGGGGATTCACCCCTCCACTTT	CASSFGGGDSPLHF
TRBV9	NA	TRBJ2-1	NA	TGTGCCAGCACCTCTGGAGGCCTTTACAATGAGCAGTTCTTC	CASTSGGLYNEQFF
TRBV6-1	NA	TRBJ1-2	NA	TGTGCCAGCAGTTCTCAGGGGTACTATGGCTACACCTTC	CASSSQGYYGYTF
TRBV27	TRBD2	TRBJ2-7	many	TGTGCCAGCAGTCAGACTAGCGGGAGGATCGACGAGCAGTACTTC	CASSQTSGRIDEQYF
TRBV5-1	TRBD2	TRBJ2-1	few	TGCGCCAGCAGCTTGGGAGCGGGGGGGTACAATGAGCAGTTCTTC	CASSLGAGGYNEQFF
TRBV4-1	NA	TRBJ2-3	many	TGTGCCAGCAGCCCATCCTTTGGGGATACGCAGTATTTT	CASSPSFGDTQYF
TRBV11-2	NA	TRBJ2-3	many	TGTGCCAGCAGCCCGTTGCAGGACACAGATACGCAGTATTTT	CASSPLQDTDTQYF
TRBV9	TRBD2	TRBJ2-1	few	TGTGCCAGCAGCGTAGTGGGGGGGGTGGACAATGAGCAGTTCTTC	CASSVVGGVDNEQFF
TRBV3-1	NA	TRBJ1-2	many	TGTGCCAGCAGCCCTGTAGGGACCATTTTGGGCTACACCTTC	CASSPVGTILGYTF
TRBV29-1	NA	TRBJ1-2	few	TGCAGCGCCTCAATAACTGGTGGCTACACCTTC	CSASITGGYTF
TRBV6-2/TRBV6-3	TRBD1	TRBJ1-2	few	TGTGCCAGCAGTACAGGGGCCTACTATGGCTACACCTTC	CASSTGAYYGYTF
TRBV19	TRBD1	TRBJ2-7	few	TGTGCCAGTAGTGCGCGGGACAGGGTAAGCGAGCAGTACTTC	CASSARDRVSEQYF
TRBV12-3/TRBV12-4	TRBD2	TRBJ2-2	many	TGTGCCAGCAGTTTAGATGCCGGCGGGAGGGCCTGGACCGGGGAGCTGTTTTTT	CASSLDAGGRAWTGELFF
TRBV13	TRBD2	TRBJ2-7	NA	TGTGCCAGCAGCTTAGGCCTACTAGCGGTGAGCTCCTACGAGCAGTACTTC	CASSLGLLAVSSYEQYF
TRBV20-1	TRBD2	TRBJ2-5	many	TGCAGTGCTAGAGCGACTAGCGGGAGGGAGACCCAGTACTTC	CSARATSGRETQYF
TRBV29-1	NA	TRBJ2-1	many	TGCAGCTCAGCAGGCAATGAGCAGTTCTTC	CSSAGNEQFF
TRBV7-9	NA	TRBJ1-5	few	TGTGCCAGCAGCTTAGGGGCCGATCAGCCCCAGCATTTT	CASSLGADQPQHF
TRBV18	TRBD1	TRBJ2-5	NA	TGTGCCAGCTCACCCATCGACAGGGAAGAGACCCAGTACTTC	CASSPIDREETQYF
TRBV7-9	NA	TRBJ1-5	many	TGTGCCAGCACGGAGGGGGGAGATCAGCCCCAGCATTTT	CASTEGGDQPQHF
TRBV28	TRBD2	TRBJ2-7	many	TGTGCCAGCAGCACTAGCGGGAGGGCCGTTAACGAGCAGTACTTC	CASSTSGRAVNEQYF
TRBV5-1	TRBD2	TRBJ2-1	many	TGCGCCAGCAGTTTCGATAGCGGGAACTACAATGAGCAGTTCTTC	CASSFDSGNYNEQFF
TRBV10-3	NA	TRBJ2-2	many	TGTGCCATCAGTACGGAGAACACCGGGGAGCTGTTTTTT	CAISTENTGELFF
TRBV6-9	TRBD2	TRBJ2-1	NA	TGTGCCAGCAGTTACGGCACGACTAGCGGGCCGAAGCAGTTCTTC	CASSYGTTSGPKQFF
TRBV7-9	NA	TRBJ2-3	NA	TGTGCCAGCAGCTACGCGGGGGGGACAGGTAGCACAGATACGCAGTATTTT	CASSYAGGTGSTDTQYF
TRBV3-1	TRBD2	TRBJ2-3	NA	TGTGCCAGCAGCCAGATAAGCGGGAGCGGCACAGATACGCAGTATTTT	CASSQISGSGTDTQYF
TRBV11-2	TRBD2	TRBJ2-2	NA	TGTGCCAGCAGCTTAGGTCTTCCGGGAGGGCCGGGCGGGGAGCTGTTTTTT	CASSLGLPGGPGGELFF
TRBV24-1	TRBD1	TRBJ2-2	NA	TGTGCCACCAGTGCCAATACAGGGGCGAACACCGGGGAGCTGTTTTTT	CATSANTGANTGELFF
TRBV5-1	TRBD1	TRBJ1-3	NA	TGCGCCAGCAGCCGACCGGGACAGGGTGACCACACCATATATTTT	CASSRPGQGDHTIYF